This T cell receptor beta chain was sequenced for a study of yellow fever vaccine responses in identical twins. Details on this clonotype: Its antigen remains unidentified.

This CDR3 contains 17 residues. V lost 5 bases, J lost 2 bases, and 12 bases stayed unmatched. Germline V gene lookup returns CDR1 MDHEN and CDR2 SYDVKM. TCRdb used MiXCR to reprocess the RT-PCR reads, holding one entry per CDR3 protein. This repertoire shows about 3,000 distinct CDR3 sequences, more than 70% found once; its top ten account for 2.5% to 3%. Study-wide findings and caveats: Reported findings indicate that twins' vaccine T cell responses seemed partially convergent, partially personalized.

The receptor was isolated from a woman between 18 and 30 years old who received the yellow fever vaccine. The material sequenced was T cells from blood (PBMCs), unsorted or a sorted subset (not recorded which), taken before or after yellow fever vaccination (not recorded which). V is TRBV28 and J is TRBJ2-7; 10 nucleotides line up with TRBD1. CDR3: CASSSIFGQGVPYEQYF. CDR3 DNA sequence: TGTGCCAGCAGTAGTATTTTCGGACAGGGGGTCCCCTACGAGCAGTACTTC. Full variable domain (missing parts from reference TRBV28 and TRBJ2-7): DVKVTQSSRYLVKRTGEKVFLECVQDMDHENMFWYRQDPGLGLRLIYFSYDVKMKEKGDIPEGYSVSREKKERFSLILESASTNQTSMYLCASSSIFGQGVPYEQYFGPGTRLTVT.